Below are 6 T cell receptor beta chains sequenced from a single sample in a study of blood T cell repertoires in COVID-19. TCRdb keeps only in-frame clones here, not all; method: immunoSEQ multiplex PCR. The sample carries about 300,000 clones, about nine tenths recorded once. The sequencing sample was made of PBMCs or T cells enriched from blood (not recorded which). All receptors come from a man between 25 and 39 years old who had recovered from COVID-19.

V usage is TRBV28 and J usage is TRBJ1-6; TRBD1 matches at 7 bases. J lost 7 bases, V lost 10 bases, and 10 bases had no gene match. The CDR3 extends over 14 amino acids. Looked up from germline, CDR1 is MDHEN and CDR2 is SYDVKM. The CDR3 coding sequence is TGTGCCATCGGAGGGGGCGTTAAAAATTCACCCCTCCACTTT. Protein sequence: CAIGGGVKNSPLHF.

The J gene is TRBJ2-7, the V gene TRBV9; D unresolved. Trimming shortened V by 0 bases and J by 3 bases, and 4 bases separated the two germline ends. The length of the CDR3 is 12 residues. Germline V lookup: CDR1 SGDLS, CDR2 YYNGEE. DNA for the CDR3: TGTGCCAGCAGCGTAGACGGCTACGAGCAGTACTTC. This encodes CASSVDGYEQYF.

This sequence joins TRBV5-6 and TRBJ2-7; the D is unclear. V was cut by 4 bases and J by 0 bases, with 14 bases left in between. Germline V gene data show CDR1 as SGHDT and CDR2 as YYEEEE. This CDR3 region has 15 residues. The DNA for the CDR3 is TGTGCCAGCAGCGAGGAACTCCGTTCCTCCTACGAGCAGTACTTC. Translating gives CASSEELRSSYEQYF.

The V call is TRBV27, the J call TRBJ1-1; no clear D gene. With 6 bases removed from V and 2 bases from J, the gap between germline ends came to 13 bases. The germline CDR1 and CDR2 sequences are MNHEY and SMNVEV (reference sequence). The CDR3 contains 14 residues. CDR3 DNA sequence: TGTGCCAGCAGGTCTCGAGCTACTAACACTGAAGCTTTCTTT. Amino acid sequence: CASRSRATNTEAFF.

The J gene is TRBJ2-1, the V gene TRBV15, with 10 bases lining up with TRBD1. The CDR3 consists of 15 residues. With V trimmed by 3 bases and J by 8 bases, 7 bases remained unmatched. Per germline, CDR1 LNHNV and CDR2 YYDKDF (reference sequence). CDR3 loop: CATSRARDRGYEQFF. CDR3 nucleotide sequence: TGTGCCACCAGCAGGGCCCGGGACAGGGGTTATGAGCAGTTCTTC. Variable domain in full (rest from reference TRBV15 and TRBJ2-1): DAMVIQNPRYQVTQFGKPVTLSCSQTLNHNVMYWYQQKSSQAPKLLFHYYDKDFNNEADTPDNFQSRRPNTSFCFLDIRSPGLGDTAMYLCATSRARDRGYEQFFGPGTRLTVL.

The genes are TRBV19 and TRBJ2-1, with D tentatively TRBD1 (5 bases). Trimming stripped 2 bases from V and 6 bases from J, with 8 bases between. Germline CDR1 reads LNHDA; CDR2 reads SQIVND (reference sequence). This CDR3 has 13 amino acids. Here the CDR3 DNA reads TGTGCCAGTAGTATACAAGGGGCCAATGAGCAGTTCTTC. It translates to CASSIQGANEQFF.